The clone carrying this T cell receptor beta chain was found many times. The antigen remains undetermined. CDR3 size: 18 residues. V shed 6 bases and J 1 base; nucleotides not matched to a gene: 15. Germline-derived CDR1 and CDR2 are SGHTA and FQGTGA. The source of the sample is a study of T cell repertoires in cytomegalovirus infection. Overall study context: Matching HLA type, along with CMV infection, was indicated by public TCR beta signatures. The study's findings and limits: HLA-C-restricted CMV clonotypes gave the most frequent clonotype in two of eight donors. Carriers of CMV plus the relevant HLA were identified by cumulative public TCR beta family frequency.

TCRdb redid the calling of the reads with MiXCR, one entry per CDR3 protein. The table includes about 740,000 distinct CDR3 sequences, roughly 35% detected once. The sample comprised PBMCs. The TCR sequence derives from a human donor in good health (CMV status not recorded). Some clones in this sample may be carry-over from other donors' samples. The gene calls are TRBV7-3 and TRBJ2-1, with TRBD2 matching over 7 bases. CDR3 sequence reads: CASSPTAGRARSYNEQFF. The CDR3, as DNA: TGTGCCAGCAGTCCAACAGCGGGGAGGGCAAGGTCCTACAATGAGCAGTTCTTC.